Described below is a single T cell receptor beta chain sequence and its context. No cognate antigen has been identified for it. Per-base qualities were not stored, and no clone one base away is much larger. These data are taken from a study of blood T cell repertoires in COVID-19 (dated by TCRdb to between 2020 and 2021). Context from the whole study: Samples from collaborators originated in the United States, Italy and Spain and spanned both the acute and convalescent phases of COVID-19. The material from the prospective study consisted of cDNA or gDNA derived from T cells, B-cell-depleted T cells, or PBMCs. Subjects who had been exposed to COVID-19, were actively infected with it, or had recovered from it provided the deeply sampled blood TCRbeta repertoires that made up the dataset. The repertoires were released in a freely available public database intended as a resource for research on the immune response to SARS-CoV-2. Samples were obtained from the ongoing ImmuneRACE study (first 160 participants) and from 1,200 or so subjects provided by 6 global collaborators. A de-identified subject ID, COVID-19 status, age in years and sex were almost always included in the sample metadata. Where available, HLA class I and class II types were taken from metadata supplied by the sample provider and were not determined by assay-based typing.

V is cut by 2 bases and J by 2 bases, and the space between the germline ends is 9 bases. The germline V gene sets CDR1 to MNHEY and CDR2 to SVGAGI. The CDR3 runs 14 residues from the cysteine to the phenylalanine. The retained sequence is limited to the CDR3, 42 bases, with the frame set at the first base. A second Seattle source provided samples from volunteer blood donors who had recovered from COVID-19. Each collaborating institution followed its own protocols to collect whole blood in K2EDTA tubes. For TCRbeta analysis, collaborators shipped samples in one of three forms: frozen whole blood, isolated PBMCs, or DNA extracted from either of those sample types. TCRbeta CDR3 regions were amplified from genomic DNA using the immunoSEQ Assay, a bias-controlled multiplex PCR. The authors processed their data as follows. Nucleated cell counts per sample were estimated from amplification of reference gene primers within the assay. Sequence reads were collapsed and filtered to measure the absolute abundance of every unique TCRbeta CDR3 rearrangement. Productive Simpson clonality was computed per sample as the square root of Simpson's diversity index over productive rearrangements. TCRdb holds this immuneACCESS table with in-frame rearrangements only. Some clones are missing; in checked studies, unresolved V genes explain under half, and the rest has no known cause. V, J and clone size are those of that table, while D and trimming were read from the DNA. In this sample the table shows hundreds of thousands of clones, about nine tenths of which occur a single time. Roughly 2.4% of the sample comes from the top ten.

Overall study results and their limits: The quantity of clinical and demographic metadata differed by source and by participant and was supplied without curation.

Sequencing was performed on peripheral blood. The receptor chain draws on TRBV6-5 and TRBJ1-1; the D gene lacks a confident call. The source is a woman in her forties or fifties who had recovered from COVID-19. The nucleotides read TGTGCCAGCAGTTACGGGCTGACCAACACTGAAGCTTTCTTT. Translated, it gives CASSYGLTNTEAFF.